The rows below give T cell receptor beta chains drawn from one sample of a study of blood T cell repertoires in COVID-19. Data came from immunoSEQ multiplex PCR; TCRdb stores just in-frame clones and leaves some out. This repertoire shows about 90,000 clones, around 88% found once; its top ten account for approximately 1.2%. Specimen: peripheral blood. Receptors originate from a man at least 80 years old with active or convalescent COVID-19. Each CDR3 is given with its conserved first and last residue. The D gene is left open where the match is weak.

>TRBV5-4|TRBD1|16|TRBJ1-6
CASSRYGTDFNSPLHF
TGTGCCAGCAGCCGATACGGGACAGACTTTAATTCACCCCTCCACTTT
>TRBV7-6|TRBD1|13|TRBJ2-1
CASSPNRGDEQFF
TGTGCCAGCAGCCCCAACAGGGGCGATGAGCAGTTCTTC
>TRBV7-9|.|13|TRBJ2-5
CASSLFGKETQYF
TGTGCCAGCAGCTTGTTCGGGAAGGAGACCCAGTACTTC
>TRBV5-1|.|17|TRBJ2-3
CASSPPLPSTSTDTQYF
TGCGCCAGCAGCCCGCCCCTGCCGAGCACCAGCACAGATACGCAGTATTTT
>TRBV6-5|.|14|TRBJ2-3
CASREGAGTDTQYF
TGTGCCAGCAGGGAGGGGGCCGGCACAGATACGCAGTATTTT
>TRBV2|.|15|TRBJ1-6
CASRLTRGDNSPLHF
TGTGCCAGCAGATTGACCAGGGGCGATAATTCACCCCTCCACTTT
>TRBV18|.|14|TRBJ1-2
CASSPGNRAYGYTF
TGTGCCAGCTCACCAGGGAACAGGGCCTATGGCTACACCTTC
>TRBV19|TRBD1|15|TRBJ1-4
CASSAGTGGNEKLFF
TGTGCCAGTAGTGCTGGGACAGGCGGTAATGAAAAACTGTTTTTT
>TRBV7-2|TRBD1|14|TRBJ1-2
CASGAQGGDYGYTF
TGTGCCAGCGGAGCCCAGGGGGGTGACTATGGCTACACCTTC
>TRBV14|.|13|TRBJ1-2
CASSQGRRGGYTF
TGTGCCAGCAGCCAAGGAAGGAGGGGGGGATACACCTTC
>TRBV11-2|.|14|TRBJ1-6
CASSLDNGWSPLHF
TGTGCCAGCAGCTTAGATAACGGGTGGTCACCCCTCCACTTT
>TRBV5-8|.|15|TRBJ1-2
CASSLFPDINYGYTF
TGTGCCAGCAGCTTATTTCCAGACATTAACTATGGCTACACCTTC
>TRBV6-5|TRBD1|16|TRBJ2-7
CASSYDTGGRSYEQYF
TGTGCCAGCAGTTACGATACAGGGGGCCGCTCCTACGAGCAGTACTTC
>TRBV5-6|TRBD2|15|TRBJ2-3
CASTPREGVTDTQYF
TGTGCCAGCACCCCGCGGGAGGGGGTCACAGATACGCAGTATTTT
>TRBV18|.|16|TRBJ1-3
CASSTTPGVSGNTIYF
TGTGCCAGCTCAACTACGCCGGGTGTTTCTGGAAACACCATATATTTT
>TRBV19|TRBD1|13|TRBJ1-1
CASSMGEAGGLIF
TGTGCCAGTAGTATGGGCGAGGCAGGGGGCTTGATCTTT
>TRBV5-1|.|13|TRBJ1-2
CASSSGQFYGYTF
TGCGCCAGCAGCTCCGGACAGTTCTATGGCTACACCTTC
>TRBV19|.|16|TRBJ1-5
CASSITQGYGNQPQHF
TGTGCCAGTAGTATTACCCAGGGTTATGGCAATCAGCCCCAGCATTTT
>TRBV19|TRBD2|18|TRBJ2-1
CASSIPSGRYSSYNEQFF
TGTGCCAGTAGTATACCGAGCGGGAGGTACAGCTCCTACAATGAGCAGTTCTTC
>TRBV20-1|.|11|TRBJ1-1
CSAPWNTEAFF
TGCAGTGCTCCCTGGAACACTGAAGCTTTCTTT
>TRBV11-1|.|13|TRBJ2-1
CASSPQETSEQFF
TGTGCCAGCAGCCCACAAGAAACAAGTGAGCAGTTCTTC
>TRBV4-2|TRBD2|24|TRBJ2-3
CASSPRTGTSGISSGEGRTDTQYF
TGTGCCAGCAGCCCCAGAACCGGGACTAGCGGGATCTCATCCGGGGAGGGTCGCACAGATACGCAGTATTTT
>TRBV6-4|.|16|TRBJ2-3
CASSDFRGGAPDTQYF
TGTGCCAGCAGTGACTTTCGCGGAGGGGCCCCAGATACGCAGTATTTT
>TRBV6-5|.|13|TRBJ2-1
CASSFETGDEQFF
TGTGCCAGCAGTTTTGAGACGGGGGATGAGCAGTTCTTC
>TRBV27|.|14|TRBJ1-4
CASSSRGGDEKLFF
TGTGCCAGCAGTTCCCGGGGGGGCGATGAAAAACTGTTTTTT
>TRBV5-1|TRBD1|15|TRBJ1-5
CASSQTGTSNQPQHF
TGCGCCAGCAGTCAGACAGGGACGAGCAATCAGCCCCAGCATTTT
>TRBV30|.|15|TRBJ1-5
CAWSVRGGSNQPQHF
TGTGCCTGGAGTGTACGCGGTGGCAGTAATCAGCCCCAGCATTTT
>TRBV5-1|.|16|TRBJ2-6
CASSLRAYSGANVLTF
TGCGCCAGCAGCTTGAGAGCTTACTCTGGGGCCAACGTCCTGACTTTC
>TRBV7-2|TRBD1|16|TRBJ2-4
CASSPQTGQAKNIQYF
TGTGCCAGCAGCCCCCAGACAGGGCAAGCCAAAAACATTCAGTACTTC
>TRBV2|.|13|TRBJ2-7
CASRPYPGDEQYF
TGTGCCAGCAGGCCGTACCCAGGGGACGAGCAGTACTTC
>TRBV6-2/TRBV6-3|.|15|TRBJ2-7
CASSYDRVASYEQYF
TGTGCCAGCAGTTACGATAGGGTAGCGAGCTACGAGCAGTACTTC
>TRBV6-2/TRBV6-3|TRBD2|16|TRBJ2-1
CASSFGLAGSYNEQFF
TGTGCCAGCAGTTTCGGACTAGCGGGCTCCTACAATGAGCAGTTCTTC
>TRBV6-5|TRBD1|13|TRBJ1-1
CASVRDRVSGAFF
TGTGCCAGCGTTCGGGACAGAGTTTCTGGAGCTTTCTTT
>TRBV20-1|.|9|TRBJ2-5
CSVKETQYF
TGCAGTGTCAAAGAGACCCAGTACTTC
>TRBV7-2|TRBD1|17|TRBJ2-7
CASSLAVSGTAPYEQYF
TGTGCCAGCAGCTTAGCGGTATCCGGGACAGCCCCCTACGAGCAGTACTTC
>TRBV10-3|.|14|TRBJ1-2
CAISESVLGYGYTF
TGTGCCATCAGTGAGAGCGTTCTCGGCTATGGCTACACCTTC
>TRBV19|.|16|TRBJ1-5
CASSIIGGGSNQPQHF
TGTGCCAGTAGTATAATCGGGGGTGGGAGCAATCAGCCCCAGCATTTT
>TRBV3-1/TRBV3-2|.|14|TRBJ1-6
CASSQHDRPGGLHF
TGTGCCAGCAGCCAACACGACAGGCCGGGTGGCCTCCACTTT
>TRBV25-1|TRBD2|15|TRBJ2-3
CASTRTSGFGDTQYF
TGTGCCAGCACACGGACTAGCGGGTTCGGGGATACGCAGTATTTT
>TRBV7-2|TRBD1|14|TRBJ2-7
CASSLRQGTYEQYF
TGTGCCAGCAGCTTGCGACAGGGAACCTACGAGCAGTACTTC
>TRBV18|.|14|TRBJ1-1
CASSPVGLDEVAFF
TGTGCCAGCTCACCTGTCGGCCTAGACGAGGTGGCTTTCTTT
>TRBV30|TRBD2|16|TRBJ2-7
CAWSALSGRASYEQYF
TGTGCCTGGAGTGCGCTTAGCGGGAGGGCCTCCTACGAGCAGTACTTC
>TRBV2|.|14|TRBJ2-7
CASSEAVRTGEQYF
TGTGCCAGCAGTGAAGCCGTCAGAACGGGAGAGCAGTACTTC
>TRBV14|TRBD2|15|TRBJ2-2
CASSPAGVRTGELFF
TGTGCCAGCAGCCCAGCGGGAGTACGCACCGGGGAGCTGTTTTTT
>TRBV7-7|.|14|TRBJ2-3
CASSLGLFTDTQYF
TGTGCTAGCAGTCTTGGACTATTCACAGATACGCAGTATTTT